The 11 T cell receptor beta chains reported below all come from one sample, sequenced in a study of blood T cell repertoires in COVID-19. Method: immunoSEQ multiplex PCR; TCRdb's copy keeps in-frame clones and lacks some. The sample shows tens of thousands of clones, less than 85% of them seen only once. The source material was peripheral blood. The source is a woman aged 80 or over with acute or convalescent COVID-19.

This chain connects TRBV5-1 to TRBJ2-1; the D is unclear. Trimming took off 1 base at V and 5 bases at J, with 10 bases between the two ends. The CDR3 is 14 residues long. Germline CDR1 is SGHRS and CDR2 is YFSETQ. The CDR3 sequence is CASSLYGGNNEQFF. The CDR3 region has the DNA TGCGCCAGCAGCTTGTACGGCGGCAACAATGAGCAGTTCTTC.

The chain carries TRBV27 and TRBJ2-2; TRBD1 aligns across 8 bases. Germline V gene sequence: CDR1 MNHEY, CDR2 SMNVEV (reference sequence). This CDR3 has 16 residues. V dropped 4 bases and J dropped 1; count of bases not matched to a gene: 5. As DNA, the CDR3 is TGTGCCAGCAGTTCTCTACAGGGGGTGAACACCGGGGAGCTGTTTTTT. Amino acid sequence: CASSSLQGVNTGELFF.

The chain has TRBV5-4 and TRBJ2-3; maybe TRBD1 (6 bases). CDR3 size: 16 residues. Between the trimmed V and J ends, which lost 2 bases and 1 base, there was a span of 14 bases. CDR1 is SGHNT, CDR2 YYREEE, per germline (reference sequence). In DNA, the CDR3 is TGTGCCAGCAGCTTTTACTGGGGGCTGGGCACAGATACGCAGTATTTT. This sequence encodes CASSFYWGLGTDTQYF.

The rearrangement joins TRBV10-2 to TRBJ1-2; 12 positions match TRBD1. The germline V gene has CDR1 WSHSY and CDR2 SAAADI. This CDR3 contains 20 residues. J lost 4 bases, V lost 3 bases, and 18 bases had no gene match. CDR3 bases: TGCGCCAGCAGTGATCTGCGTCAAAAGTCCGGGACAGGGGGCGGCTATGGCTACACCTTC. This gives the protein CASSDLRQKSGTGGGYGYTF.

This sequence joins TRBV5-1 and TRBJ2-1; 10 bases agree with TRBD2. Trimming at V came to 5 bases and at J to 6 bases, leaving 8 bases not matched to a gene. Germline CDR1 and CDR2: SGHRS and YFSETQ. The CDR3 spans 15 residues. DNA for the CDR3: TGCGCCAGCAGGGGAGCGGGAGGGCCCACCAATGAGCAGTTCTTC. As protein: CASRGAGGPTNEQFF.

The V gene is TRBV2, the J gene TRBJ1-1, with D perhaps matching TRBD1 (6 bases). Trimming removed 7 bases from V and 0 bases from J, with 12 bases in between. Germline CDR1 SNHLY, CDR2 FYNNEI. This CDR3 spans 14 amino acids. Written as DNA, the CDR3 is TGTGCCAGCACCCTCCACAGGGTGAACACTGAAGCTTTCTTT. It specifies CASTLHRVNTEAFF. The variable domain in full, with the rest retrieved from reference TRBV2 and TRBJ1-1, is EPEVTQTPSHQVTQMGQEVILRCVPISNHLYFYWYRQILGQKVEFLVSFYNNEISEKSEIFDDQFSVERPDGSNFTLKIRSTKLEDSAMYFCASTLHRVNTEAFFGQGTRLTVV.

V is TRBV10-3 and J is TRBJ1-3, with 10 nucleotides matching TRBD1. V shed 6 bases and J 3 bases; nucleotides not matched to a gene: 5. Germline CDR1 reads ENHRY; CDR2 reads SYGVKD. The CDR3 runs to 15 residues. CDR3 in DNA: TGTGCCATCAGCGCGGACAGGGGGAGTGGAAACACCATATATTTT. Translated: CAISADRGSGNTIYF.

The genes are TRBV27 and TRBJ1-2; D is possibly TRBD1 (6 bases). Germline V gene lookup returns CDR1 MNHEY and CDR2 SMNVEV (reference sequence). CDR3 length equals 13 residues. Trimming cost V 5 bases and J 7 bases, with 14 bases left between them. The chain's CDR3 is CASSPGQIRGYTF. The CDR3 DNA is TGTGCCAGCAGTCCGGGACAAATACGTGGCTACACCTTC.

This chain connects TRBV19 to TRBJ1-2, with 9 bases fitting TRBD1. The trim removed 3 bases at V and 10 bases at J, leaving 12 bases unmatched. This CDR3 spans 15 amino acids. The V gene's germline CDR1 is LNHDA and CDR2 SQIVND (reference sequence). The chain's CDR3 is CASSIGPGQGFVYTF. The CDR3 DNA sequence: TGTGCCAGTAGTATCGGGCCGGGACAGGGTTTTGTCTACACCTTC.

Only a few counts were recorded for this clone. The chain is built from TRBV11-3 and TRBJ2-1; 7 positions agree with TRBD2. Germline V gene lookup returns CDR1 SGHNT and CDR2 YENEEA. The CDR3 is made up of 16 amino acids. V shed 1 base and J 0 bases; nucleotides not matched to a gene: 3. Here the CDR3 DNA reads TGTGCCAGCAGCTTAGCAGCGGGAAGCTCCTACAATGAGCAGTTCTTC. Encoded protein: CASSLAAGSSYNEQFF.

CDR3 sequence: CASSPTSGASTDTQYF. DNA of the CDR3: TGTGCCAGCAGCCCCACTAGCGGGGCGAGCACAGATACGCAGTATTTT. The chain uses TRBV9 and TRBJ2-3, with 10 bases matching TRBD2. V shed 4 bases, J shed 0 bases, and the junction held 5 bases outside the gene matches. Germline V gene lookup returns CDR1 SGDLS and CDR2 YYNGEE. The CDR3 totals 16 residues.